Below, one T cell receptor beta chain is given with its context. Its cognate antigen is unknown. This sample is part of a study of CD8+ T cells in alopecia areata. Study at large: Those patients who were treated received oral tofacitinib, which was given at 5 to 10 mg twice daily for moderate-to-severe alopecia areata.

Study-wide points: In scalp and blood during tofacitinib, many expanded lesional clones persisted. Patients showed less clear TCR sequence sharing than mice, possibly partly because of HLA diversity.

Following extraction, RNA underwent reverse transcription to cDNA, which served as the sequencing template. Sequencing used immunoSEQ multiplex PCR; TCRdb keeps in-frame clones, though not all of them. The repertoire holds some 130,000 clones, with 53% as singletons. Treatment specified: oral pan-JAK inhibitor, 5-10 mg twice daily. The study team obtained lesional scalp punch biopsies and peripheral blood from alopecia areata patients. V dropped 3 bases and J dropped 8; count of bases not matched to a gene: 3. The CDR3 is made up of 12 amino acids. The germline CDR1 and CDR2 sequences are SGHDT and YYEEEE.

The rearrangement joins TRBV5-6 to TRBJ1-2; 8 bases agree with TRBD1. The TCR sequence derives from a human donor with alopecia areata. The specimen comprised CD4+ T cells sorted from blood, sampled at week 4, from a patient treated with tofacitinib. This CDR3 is CASSWTGYGYTF. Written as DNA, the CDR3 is TGTGCCAGCAGCTGGACAGGGTACGGCTACACCTTC.